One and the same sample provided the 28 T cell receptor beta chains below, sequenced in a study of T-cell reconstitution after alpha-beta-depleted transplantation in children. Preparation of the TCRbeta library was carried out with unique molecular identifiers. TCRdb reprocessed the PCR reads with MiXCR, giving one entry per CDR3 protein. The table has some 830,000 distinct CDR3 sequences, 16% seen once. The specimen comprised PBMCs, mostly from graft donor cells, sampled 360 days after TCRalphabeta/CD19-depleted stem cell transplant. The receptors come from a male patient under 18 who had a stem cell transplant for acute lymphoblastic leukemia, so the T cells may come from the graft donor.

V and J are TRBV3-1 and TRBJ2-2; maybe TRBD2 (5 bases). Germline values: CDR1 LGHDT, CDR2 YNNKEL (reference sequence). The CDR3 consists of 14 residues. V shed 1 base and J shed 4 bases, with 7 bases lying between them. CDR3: CASSQVRGTGELFF. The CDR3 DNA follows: TGTGCCAGCAGCCAAGTTCGGGGCACCGGGGAGCTGTTTTTT. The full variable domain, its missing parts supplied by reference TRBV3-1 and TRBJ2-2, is DTAVSQTPKYLVTQMGNDKSIKCEQNLGHDTMYWYKQDSKKFLKIMFSYNNKELIINETVPNRFSPKSPDKAHLNLHINSLELGDSAVYFCASSQVRGTGELFFGEGSRLTVL.

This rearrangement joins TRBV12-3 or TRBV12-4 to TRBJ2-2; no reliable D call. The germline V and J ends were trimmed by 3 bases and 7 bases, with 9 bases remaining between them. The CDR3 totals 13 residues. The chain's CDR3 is CASSFHGRGELFF. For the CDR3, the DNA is TGTGCCAGCAGTTTCCATGGACGCGGGGAGCTGTTTTTT.

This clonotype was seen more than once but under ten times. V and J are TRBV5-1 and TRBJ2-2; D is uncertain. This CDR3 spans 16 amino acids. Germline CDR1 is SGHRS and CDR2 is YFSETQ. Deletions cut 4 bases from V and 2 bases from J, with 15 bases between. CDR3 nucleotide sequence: TGCGCCAGCAGCGCTACCGGACGACCAAACACCGGGGAGCTGTTTTTT. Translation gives CASSATGRPNTGELFF.

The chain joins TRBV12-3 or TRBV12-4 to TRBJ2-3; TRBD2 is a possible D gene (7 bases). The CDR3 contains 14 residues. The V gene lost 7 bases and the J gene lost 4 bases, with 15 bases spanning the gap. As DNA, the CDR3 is TGTGCCAGCACCAGGGGAGGGACTCCAGATACGCAGTATTTT. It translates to CASTRGGTPDTQYF.

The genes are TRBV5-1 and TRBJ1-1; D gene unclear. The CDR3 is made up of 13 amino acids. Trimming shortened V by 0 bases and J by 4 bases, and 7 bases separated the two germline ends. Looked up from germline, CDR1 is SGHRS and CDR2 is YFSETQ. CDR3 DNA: TGCGCCAGCAGCTTGGATGGGGTCACTGAAGCTTTCTTT. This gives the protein CASSLDGVTEAFF. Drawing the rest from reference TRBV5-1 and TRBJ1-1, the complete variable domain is KAGVTQTPRYLIKTRGQQVTLSCSPISGHRSVSWYQQTPGQGLQFLFEYFSETQRNKGNFPGRFSGRQFSNSRSEMNVSTLELGDSALYLCASSLDGVTEAFFGQGTRLTVV.

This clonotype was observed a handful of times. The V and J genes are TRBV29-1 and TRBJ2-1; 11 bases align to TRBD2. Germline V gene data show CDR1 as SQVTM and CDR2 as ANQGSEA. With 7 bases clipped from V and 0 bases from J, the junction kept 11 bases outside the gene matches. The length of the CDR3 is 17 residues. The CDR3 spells CSAHGTSGLSSYNEQFF. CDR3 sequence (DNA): TGCAGCGCCCACGGGACTAGCGGATTGAGCTCCTACAATGAGCAGTTCTTC.

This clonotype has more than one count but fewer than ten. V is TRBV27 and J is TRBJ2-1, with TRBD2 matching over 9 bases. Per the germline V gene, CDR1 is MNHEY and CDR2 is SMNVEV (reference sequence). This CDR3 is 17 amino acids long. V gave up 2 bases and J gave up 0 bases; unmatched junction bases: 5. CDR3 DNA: TGTGCCAGCAGTTTAAACTCAGCGGGAGGCTCCTACAATGAGCAGTTCTTC. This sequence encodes CASSLNSAGGSYNEQFF.

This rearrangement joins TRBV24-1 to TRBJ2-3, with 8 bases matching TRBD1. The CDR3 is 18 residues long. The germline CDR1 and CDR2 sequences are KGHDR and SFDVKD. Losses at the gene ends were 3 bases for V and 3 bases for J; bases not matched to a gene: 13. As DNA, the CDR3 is TGTGCCACCAGTGATCCCCGGGACAGGAAGCAAGGGACAGATACGCAGTATTTT. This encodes CATSDPRDRKQGTDTQYF.

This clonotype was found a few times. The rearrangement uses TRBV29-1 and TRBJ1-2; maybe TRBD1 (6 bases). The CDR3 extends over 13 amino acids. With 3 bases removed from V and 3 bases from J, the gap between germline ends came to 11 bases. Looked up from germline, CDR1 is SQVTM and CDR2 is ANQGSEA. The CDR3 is CSVDPDRYYGYTF. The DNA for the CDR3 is TGCAGCGTTGACCCCGACAGGTACTATGGCTACACCTTC.

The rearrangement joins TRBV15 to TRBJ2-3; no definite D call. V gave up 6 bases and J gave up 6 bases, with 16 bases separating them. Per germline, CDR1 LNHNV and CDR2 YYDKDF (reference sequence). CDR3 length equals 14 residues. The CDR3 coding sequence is TGTGCCACCAGGCAAGCGTTTCGAGGCGATACGCAGTATTTT. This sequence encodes CATRQAFRGDTQYF.

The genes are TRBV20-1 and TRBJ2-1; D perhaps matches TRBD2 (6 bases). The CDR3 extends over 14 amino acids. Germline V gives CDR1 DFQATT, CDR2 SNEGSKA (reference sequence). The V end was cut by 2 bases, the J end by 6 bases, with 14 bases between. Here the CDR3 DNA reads TGCAGTGCTAGACCCATGGTGACTAGCAATGAGCAGTTCTTC. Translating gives CSARPMVTSNEQFF.

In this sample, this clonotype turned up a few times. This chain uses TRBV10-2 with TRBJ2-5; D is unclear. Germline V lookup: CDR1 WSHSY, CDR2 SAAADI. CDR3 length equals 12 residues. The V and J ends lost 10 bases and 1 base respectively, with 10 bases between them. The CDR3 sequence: CATTDSQETQYF. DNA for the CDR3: TGCGCCACTACCGACTCCCAAGAGACCCAGTACTTC.

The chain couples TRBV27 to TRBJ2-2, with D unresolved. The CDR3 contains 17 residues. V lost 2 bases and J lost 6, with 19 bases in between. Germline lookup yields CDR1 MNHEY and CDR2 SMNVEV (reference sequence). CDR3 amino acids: CASSLTYRVDLPGELFF. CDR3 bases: TGTGCCAGCAGTTTAACTTATAGGGTAGATTTACCCGGGGAGCTGTTTTTT.

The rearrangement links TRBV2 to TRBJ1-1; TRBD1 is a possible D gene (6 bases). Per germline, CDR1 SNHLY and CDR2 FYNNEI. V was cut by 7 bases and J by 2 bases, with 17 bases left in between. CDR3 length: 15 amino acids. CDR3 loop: CASKLFTGPNTEAFF. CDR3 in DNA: TGTGCCAGCAAGCTCTTTACAGGGCCCAACACTGAAGCTTTCTTT.

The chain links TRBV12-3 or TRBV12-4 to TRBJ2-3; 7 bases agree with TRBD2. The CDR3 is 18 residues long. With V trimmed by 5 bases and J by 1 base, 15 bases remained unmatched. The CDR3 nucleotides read TGTGCCAGCAGTGCCGACCTTACGGCGGGAGAGGGCACAGATACGCAGTATTTT. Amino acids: CASSADLTAGEGTDTQYF.

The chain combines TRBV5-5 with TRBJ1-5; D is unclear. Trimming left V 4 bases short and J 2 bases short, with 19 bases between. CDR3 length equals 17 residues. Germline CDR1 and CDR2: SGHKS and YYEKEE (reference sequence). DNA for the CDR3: TGTGCCAGCAGCCCCGGTAATATACTAAGGGGCAATCAGCCCCAGCATTTT. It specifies CASSPGNILRGNQPQHF.

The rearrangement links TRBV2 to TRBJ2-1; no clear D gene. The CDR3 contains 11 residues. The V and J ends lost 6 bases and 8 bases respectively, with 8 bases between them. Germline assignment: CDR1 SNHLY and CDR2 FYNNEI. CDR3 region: CASSPSHEQFF. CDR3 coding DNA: TGTGCCAGCAGCCCCTCCCATGAGCAGTTCTTC.

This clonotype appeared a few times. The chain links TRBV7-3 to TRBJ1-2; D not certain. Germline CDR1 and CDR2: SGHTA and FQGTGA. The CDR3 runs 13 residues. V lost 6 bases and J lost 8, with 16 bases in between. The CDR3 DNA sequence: TGTGCCAGCAGTCCTGCGGGTGGGAGAGGCTACACCTTC. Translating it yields CASSPAGGRGYTF.

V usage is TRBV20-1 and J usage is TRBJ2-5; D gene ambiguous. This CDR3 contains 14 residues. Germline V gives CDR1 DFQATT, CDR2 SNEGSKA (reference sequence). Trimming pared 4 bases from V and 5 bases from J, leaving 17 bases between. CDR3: CSATDPSAAETQYF. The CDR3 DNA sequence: TGCAGTGCTACGGACCCATCGGCGGCGGAGACCCAGTACTTC.

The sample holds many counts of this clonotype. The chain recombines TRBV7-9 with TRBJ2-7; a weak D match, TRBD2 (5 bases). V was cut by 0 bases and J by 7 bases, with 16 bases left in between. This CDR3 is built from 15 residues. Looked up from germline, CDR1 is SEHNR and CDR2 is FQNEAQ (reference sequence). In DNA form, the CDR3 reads TGTGCCAGCAGCTTAGCGCTCGGACCGTCGGGGGAGCAGTACTTC. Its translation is CASSLALGPSGEQYF.

This chain's CDR3 is CASSFNRGNNEQFF. Written as DNA, the CDR3 is TGTGCCAGCAGCTTTAACAGGGGGAACAATGAGCAGTTCTTC. The V and J genes are TRBV7-2 and TRBJ2-1; 8 positions match TRBD1. The CDR3 contains 14 residues. After removal of 3 bases from V and 5 bases from J, the junction contained 3 bases not matched to a gene. Germline assignment: CDR1 SGHTA and CDR2 FQGNSA. Looking up the rest from reference TRBV7-2 and TRBJ2-1 gives the full variable domain: GAGVSQSPSNKVTEKGKDVELRCDPISGHTALYWYRQSLGQGLEFLIYFQGNSAPDKSGLPSDRFSAERTGGSVSTLTIQRTQQEDSAVYLCASSFNRGNNEQFFGPGTRLTVL.

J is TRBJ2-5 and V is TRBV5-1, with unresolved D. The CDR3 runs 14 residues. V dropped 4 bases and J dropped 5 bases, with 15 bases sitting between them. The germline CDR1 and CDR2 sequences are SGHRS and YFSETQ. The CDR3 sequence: CASSRSTASETQYF. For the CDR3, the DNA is TGCGCCAGCAGCCGATCGACTGCGTCGGAGACCCAGTACTTC.

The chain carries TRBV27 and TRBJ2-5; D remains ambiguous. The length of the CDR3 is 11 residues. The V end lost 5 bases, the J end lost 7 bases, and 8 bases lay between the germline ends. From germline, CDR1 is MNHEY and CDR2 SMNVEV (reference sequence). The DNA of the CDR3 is TGTGCCAGCAGTGCCCCGGGGACCCAGTACTTC. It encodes CASSAPGTQYF.

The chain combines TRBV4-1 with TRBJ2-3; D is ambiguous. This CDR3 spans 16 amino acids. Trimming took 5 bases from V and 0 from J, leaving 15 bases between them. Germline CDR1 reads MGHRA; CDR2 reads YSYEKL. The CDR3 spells CASSTAYRTSTDTQYF. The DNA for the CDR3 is TGCGCCAGCAGCACAGCCTACAGAACTAGCACAGATACGCAGTATTTT.

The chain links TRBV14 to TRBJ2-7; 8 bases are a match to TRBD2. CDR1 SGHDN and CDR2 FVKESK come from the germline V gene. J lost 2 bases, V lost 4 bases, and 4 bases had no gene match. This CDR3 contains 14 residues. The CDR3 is CASSPWRGAYEQYF. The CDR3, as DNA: TGTGCCAGCAGCCCTTGGCGGGGGGCCTACGAGCAGTACTTC.

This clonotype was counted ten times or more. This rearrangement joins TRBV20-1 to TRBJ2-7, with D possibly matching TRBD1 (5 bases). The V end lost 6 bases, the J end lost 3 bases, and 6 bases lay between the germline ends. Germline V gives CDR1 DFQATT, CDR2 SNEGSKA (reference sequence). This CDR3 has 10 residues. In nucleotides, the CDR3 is TGCAGTGCAAGGGGCTACGAGCAGTACTTC. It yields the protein CSARGYEQYF.

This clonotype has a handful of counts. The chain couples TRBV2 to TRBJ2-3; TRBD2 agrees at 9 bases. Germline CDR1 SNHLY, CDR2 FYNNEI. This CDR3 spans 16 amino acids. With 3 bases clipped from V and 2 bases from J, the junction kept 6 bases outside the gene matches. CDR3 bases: TGTGCCAGCAGTGACGACCTAGCGGGAAACACAGATACGCAGTATTTT. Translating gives CASSDDLAGNTDTQYF.

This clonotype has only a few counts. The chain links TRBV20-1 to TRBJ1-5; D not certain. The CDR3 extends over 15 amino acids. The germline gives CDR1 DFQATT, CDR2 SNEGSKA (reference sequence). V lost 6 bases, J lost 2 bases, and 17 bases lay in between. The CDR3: CSAATGWERNQPQHF. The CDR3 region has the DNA TGCAGTGCCGCCACCGGGTGGGAGCGCAATCAGCCCCAGCATTTT.